This TCR beta chain came from a study of T cells in Graves' hyperthyroidism and ophthalmopathy. Study-wide results and limits: The authors' 13 V-J model separated ophthalmopathy from stable hyperthyroidism. Most thyroid-expanded clonotypes above 0.001 were also found in blood.

Remarks on this clonotype: Antigen specificity is unknown.

V shed 2 bases and J shed 2 bases, with 10 bases lying between them. CDR3 size: 15 residues. The germline V gene encodes CDR1 SNHLY and CDR2 FYNNEI. TCR beta CDR3 region amplification was performed from RNA transcripts. First-round RT-PCR of the TCR CDR3 relied on the HTBI primer set. Via MiXCR, TCRdb re-called the multiplex PCR reads, giving one row per CDR3 protein. The sample contains roughly 170,000 distinct CDR3 sequences, more than 15% of which appear only once. The sequenced sample was blood. This chain links TRBV2 with TRBJ1-5; weak D call: TRBD1 (5 bases). This receptor was obtained from a woman between 50 and 59 years old with Graves' hyperthyroidism. The CDR3 reads CASSERQGGNQPQHF. The CDR3 DNA follows: TGTGCCAGCAGTGAACGCCAGGGAGGCAATCAGCCCCAGCATTTT.